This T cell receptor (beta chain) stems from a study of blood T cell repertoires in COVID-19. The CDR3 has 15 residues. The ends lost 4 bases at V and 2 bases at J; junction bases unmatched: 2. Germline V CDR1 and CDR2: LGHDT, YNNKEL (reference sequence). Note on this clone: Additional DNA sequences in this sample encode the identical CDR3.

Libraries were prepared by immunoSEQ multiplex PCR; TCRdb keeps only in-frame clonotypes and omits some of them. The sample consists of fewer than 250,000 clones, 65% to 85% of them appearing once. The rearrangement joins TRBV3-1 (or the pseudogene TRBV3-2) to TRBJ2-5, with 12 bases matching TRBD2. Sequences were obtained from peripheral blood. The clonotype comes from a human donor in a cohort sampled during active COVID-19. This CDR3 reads CASSPGTSGQETQYF. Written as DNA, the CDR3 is TGTGCCAGCAGCCCAGGGACTAGCGGGCAAGAGACCCAGTACTTC.